One sample yielded the 19 T cell receptor beta chains listed below, sequenced in a study of blood T cell repertoires in COVID-19. Profiled with immunoSEQ multiplex PCR; TCRdb holds only in-frame clones, not every one. The sample shows 200,000 to 250,000 clones, over 75% of them seen only once. The sequenced sample was peripheral blood. These receptors all come from a woman aged 65 to 85 with COVID-19, enrolled during active disease.

This chain connects TRBV27 to TRBJ1-6, with D uncertain. Germline CDR1 is MNHEY and CDR2 is SMNVEV (reference sequence). CDR3 length equals 14 residues. With 10 bases removed from V and 7 bases from J, the gap between germline ends came to 17 bases. The CDR3 bases are TGTGCCACTACTGAGGGAGGGCGGAATTCACCCCTCCACTTT. This gives the protein CATTEGGRNSPLHF.

V gene TRBV11-3 combines with J gene TRBJ1-6; a possible D gene is TRBD1 (6 bases). Trimming removed 4 bases from V and 2 bases from J, with 12 bases in between. This CDR3 is 16 amino acids long. The germline V gene has CDR1 SGHNT and CDR2 YENEEA. The CDR3 DNA reads as TGTGCCAGCAGCTCCGGCCGGGACACCTATAATTCACCCCTCCACTTT. Its protein product is CASSSGRDTYNSPLHF.

CDR3 sequence reads: CASSRDTEAFF. The CDR3 bases are TGTGCCAGCAGCCGGGACACTGAAGCTTTCTTT. The rearrangement uses TRBV5-6 and TRBJ1-1; D gene uncertain. The V and J ends lost 4 bases and 3 bases respectively, with 4 bases between them. Germline CDR1 SGHDT, CDR2 YYEEEE. The CDR3 is made up of 11 amino acids.

The rearrangement joins TRBV9 to TRBJ1-6; a possible D gene is TRBD1 (5 bases). In germline, CDR1 is SGDLS, CDR2 YYNGEE. The CDR3 consists of 15 residues. The V gene lost 2 bases and the J gene lost 10 bases, with 16 bases spanning the gap. CDR3 DNA sequence: TGTGCCAGCAGCGTCCTCGGGACTCCCGCCTCACCCCTCCACTTT. Protein product: CASSVLGTPASPLHF.

This clone came up a few times. CDR3 protein: CASSYFPGLARRIGSYEQYF. CDR3 DNA sequence: TGTGCCAGCAGTTACTTCCCGGGACTAGCAAGGCGTATCGGCTCCTACGAGCAGTACTTC. The chain carries TRBV6-2 or TRBV6-3 and TRBJ2-7; 9 bases line up with TRBD2. After removal of 1 base from V and 0 bases from J, the junction contained 16 bases not matched to a gene. The length of the CDR3 is 20 residues. Germline CDR1 MNHEY, CDR2 SVGEGT.

V usage is TRBV7-2 and J usage is TRBJ2-5; perhaps TRBD1 as D (6 bases). Trimming removed 1 base from V and 1 base from J, with 10 bases in between. The CDR3 sequence is 15 residues long. Germline V gene data show CDR1 as SGHTA and CDR2 as FQGNSA. The CDR3 DNA reads as TGTGCCAGCAGCTTAGGGGGACAATTCCAAGAGACCCAGTACTTC. Amino acid sequence: CASSLGGQFQETQYF.

The chain couples TRBV6-9 to TRBJ2-5, with 10 bases lining up with TRBD1. The CDR3 length is 16 residues. V lost 8 bases, J lost 5 bases, and 14 bases stayed unmatched. Germline CDR1 is MNHGY and CDR2 is SVAAGI. Here the CDR3 DNA reads TGTGCCAGCCCCCTCCGGGAGACAGGGGGCAAGGAGACCCAGTACTTC. Protein sequence: CASPLRETGGKETQYF.

The chain carries TRBV6-5 and TRBJ1-5, with D uncertain. V was trimmed by 6 bases and J by 9 bases, leaving 15 bases between them. The germline CDR1 and CDR2 sequences are MNHEY and SVGAGI. The CDR3 consists of 13 residues. The CDR3 sequence: CASRPQAAGPQHF. CDR3 DNA: TGTGCCAGCAGACCCCAGGCGGCGGGGCCCCAGCATTTT.

The chain combines TRBV7-2 with TRBJ2-3; 7 positions match TRBD1. Germline trimming cut 5 bases from V and 4 bases from J; bases unmatched to any gene: 6. Germline loops: CDR1 SGHTA, CDR2 FQGNSA. The CDR3 is 14 residues long. CDR3: CASSPRTGADTQYF. The DNA of the CDR3 is TGTGCCAGCAGCCCAAGGACAGGCGCAGATACGCAGTATTTT. Looking up the rest from reference TRBV7-2 and TRBJ2-3 gives the full variable domain: GAGVSQSPSNKVTEKGKDVELRCDPISGHTALYWYRQSLGQGLEFLIYFQGNSAPDKSGLPSDRFSAERTGGSVSTLTIQRTQQEDSAVYLCASSPRTGADTQYFGPGTRLTVL.

The CDR3 is CASSRRGGAGANVLTF. The DNA of the CDR3 is TGTGCCAGCAGTCGACGGGGAGGGGCTGGGGCCAACGTCCTGACTTTC. The chain is built from TRBV7-3 and TRBJ2-6, with 7 bases that match TRBD2. Germline CDR1 SGHTA, CDR2 FQGTGA. V lost 6 bases to trimming and J lost 2 bases; unmatched junction nucleotides: 7. This CDR3 is built from 16 residues.

The chain has TRBV3-1 (or the pseudogene TRBV3-2) and TRBJ2-5; 8 bases are shared with TRBD1. The CDR3 length is 17 residues. J lost 5 bases, V lost 2 bases, and 13 bases had no gene match. CDR1 and CDR2 from the germline V gene are LGHDT and YNNKEL (reference sequence). Written as DNA, the CDR3 is TGTGCCAGCAGCCAAACGGGTGGGGCAGGGGGCGGTGAGACCCAGTACTTC. Translation: CASSQTGGAGGGETQYF.

Only one count was recorded for this clone. The chain employs TRBV30 and TRBJ1-5; TRBD1 is a possible D gene (6 bases). Germline lookup yields CDR1 GTSNPN and CDR2 SVGIG (reference sequence). Trimming cost V 2 bases and J 2 bases, with 16 bases left between them. The length of the CDR3 is 16 residues. In DNA form, the CDR3 reads TGTGCCTGGAGTATTCCCCAGGGGCCGGGCAATCAGCCCCAGCATTTT. Translated, it gives CAWSIPQGPGNQPQHF.

The J gene is TRBJ1-2, the V gene TRBV7-8, with a tentative D call TRBD1 (6 bases). Germline CDR1 SGHVS, CDR2 FQNEAQ. This CDR3 region has 14 residues. Trimming removed 5 bases at V and 4 bases at J, with 14 bases between. CDR3 nucleotides: TGTGCCAGCAGCCCTGGACAGATTTCCTATGGCTACACCTTC. It translates to CASSPGQISYGYTF.

This chain uses TRBV27 with TRBJ1-6, with 7 bases aligning to TRBD1. Germline values: CDR1 MNHEY, CDR2 SMNVEV (reference sequence). V was clipped by 0 bases and J by 7 bases; unmatched bases: 12. This CDR3 is built from 18 residues. This chain's CDR3 is CASSLSGVTGVLNSPLHF. Written as DNA, the CDR3 is TGTGCCAGCAGTTTATCGGGGGTAACAGGGGTGCTCAATTCACCCCTCCACTTT.

This clone was seen only once. The genes are TRBV7-3 and TRBJ1-2, with no clear D. CDR1 is SGHTA and CDR2 is FQGTGA in the germline V gene. The CDR3 length is 15 residues. Trimming stripped 0 bases from V and 4 bases from J, with 12 bases between. The CDR3: CASSLTAGRPYGYTF. CDR3 nucleotides: TGTGCCAGCAGCTTAACGGCTGGGCGCCCCTATGGCTACACCTTC.

This chain joins TRBV15 and TRBJ2-1; D remains ambiguous. Trimming shortened V by 3 bases and J by 6 bases, and 6 bases separated the two germline ends. There are 12 residues in the CDR3. Germline values: CDR1 LNHNV, CDR2 YYDKDF (reference sequence). CDR3 nucleotide sequence: TGTGCCACCAGCAGCCCTTTCAATGAGCAGTTCTTC. Translation gives CATSSPFNEQFF.

The chain has TRBV6-2 or TRBV6-3 and TRBJ1-2; 7 bases align to TRBD1. In germline, CDR1 is MNHEY, CDR2 SVGEGT. V trimming: 2 bases; J trimming: 0 bases; junction bases outside the gene matches: 6. This CDR3 comprises 16 residues. CDR3 DNA sequence: TGTGCCAGCAGTTACGAGACAGGGAGAGCTAACTATGGCTACACCTTC. The encoded protein is CASSYETGRANYGYTF.

This chain uses TRBV7-2 with TRBJ2-6, with TRBD2 identical over 8 bases. Germline CDR1 and CDR2: SGHTA and FQGNSA. The CDR3 loop spans 15 amino acids. V lost 5 bases and J lost 4; bases outside the gene matches: 4. The CDR3 DNA reads as TGTGCCAGCAGCCCCGGGGGGGCGGGGGCCAACGTCCTGACTTTC. It specifies CASSPGGAGANVLTF.

The chain couples TRBV4-3 to TRBJ2-7; D unresolved. Trimming took off 2 bases at V and 4 bases at J, with 15 bases between the two ends. Germline loops: CDR1 LGHNA, CDR2 YSLEER. The CDR3 runs to 15 residues. CDR3 bases: TGCGCCAGCAGCCAACAGGCACAACCAACTTACGAGCAGTACTTC. Its translation: CASSQQAQPTYEQYF.